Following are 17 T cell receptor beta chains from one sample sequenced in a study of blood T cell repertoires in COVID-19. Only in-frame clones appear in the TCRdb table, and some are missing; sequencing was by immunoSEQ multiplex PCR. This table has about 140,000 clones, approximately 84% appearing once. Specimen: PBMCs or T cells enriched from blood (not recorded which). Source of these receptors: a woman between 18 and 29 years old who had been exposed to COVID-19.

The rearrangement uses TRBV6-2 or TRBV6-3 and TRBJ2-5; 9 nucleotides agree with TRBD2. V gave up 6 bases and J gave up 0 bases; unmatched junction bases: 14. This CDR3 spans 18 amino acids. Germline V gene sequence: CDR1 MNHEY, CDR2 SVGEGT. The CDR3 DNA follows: TGTGCCAGCAGCCCAAGCAGCGGGAGGAGGGGGTACCAAGAGACCCAGTACTTC. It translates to CASSPSSGRRGYQETQYF.

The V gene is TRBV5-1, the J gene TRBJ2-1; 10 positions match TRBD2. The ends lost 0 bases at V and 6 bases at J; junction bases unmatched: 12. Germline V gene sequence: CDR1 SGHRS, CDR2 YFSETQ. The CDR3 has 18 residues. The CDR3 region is CASSLDTASGSSGNEQFF. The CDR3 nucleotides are TGCGCCAGCAGCTTGGATACGGCTAGCGGGAGCTCGGGCAATGAGCAGTTCTTC.

The CDR3 DNA sequence: TGTGCCAGCAGCTTAGTGGCGGGAGAGGTCGGGGAGCTGTTTTTT. Protein product: CASSLVAGEVGELFF. The V gene is TRBV7-9, the J gene TRBJ2-2; 7 bases fit TRBD2. Germline CDR1 SEHNR, CDR2 FQNEAQ (reference sequence). The ends lost 1 base at V and 7 bases at J; junction bases unmatched: 6. The CDR3 has 15 residues. Variable domain in full (rest from reference TRBV7-9 and TRBJ2-2): DTGVSQNPRHKITKRGQNVTFRCDPISEHNRLYWYRQTLGQGPEFLTYFQNEAQLEKSRLLSDRFSAERPKGSFSTLEIQRTEQGDSAMYLCASSLVAGEVGELFFGEGSRLTVL.

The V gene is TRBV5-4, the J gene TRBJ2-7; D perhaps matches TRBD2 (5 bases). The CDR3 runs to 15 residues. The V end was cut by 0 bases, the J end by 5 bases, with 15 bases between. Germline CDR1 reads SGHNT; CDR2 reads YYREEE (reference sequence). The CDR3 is CASSLDGIPRDEQYF. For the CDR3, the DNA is TGTGCCAGCAGCTTGGACGGGATCCCCCGGGACGAGCAGTACTTC.

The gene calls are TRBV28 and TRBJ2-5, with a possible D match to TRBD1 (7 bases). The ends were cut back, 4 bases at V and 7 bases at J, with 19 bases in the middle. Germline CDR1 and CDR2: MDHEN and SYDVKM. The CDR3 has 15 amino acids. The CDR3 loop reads CASSSSRQGGRTQYF. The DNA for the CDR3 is TGTGCCAGCAGTTCCAGCCGACAGGGAGGAAGGACCCAGTACTTC.

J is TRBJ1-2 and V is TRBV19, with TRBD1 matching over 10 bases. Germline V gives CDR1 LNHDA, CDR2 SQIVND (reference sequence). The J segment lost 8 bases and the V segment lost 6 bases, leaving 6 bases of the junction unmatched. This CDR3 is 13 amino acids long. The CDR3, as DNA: TGTGCCAGTAGGGGAGACAGGGGGCTCGGCTACACCTTC. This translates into CASRGDRGLGYTF.

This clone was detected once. CDR3 sequence (DNA): TGTGCCAGCAGGCGGACTGATAGCAATCAGCCCCAGCATTTT. Translated, it gives CASRRTDSNQPQHF. The V call is TRBV2, the J call TRBJ1-5, with D unresolved. CDR3 size: 14 residues. Germline CDR1 and CDR2: SNHLY and FYNNEI. The V end lost 6 bases, the J end lost 0 bases, and 9 bases lay between the germline ends. Filled out from reference TRBV2 and TRBJ1-5, the complete variable domain reads EPEVTQTPSHQVTQMGQEVILRCVPISNHLYFYWYRQILGQKVEFLVSFYNNEISEKSEIFDDQFSVERPDGSNFTLKIRSTKLEDSAMYFCASRRTDSNQPQHFGDGTRLSIL.

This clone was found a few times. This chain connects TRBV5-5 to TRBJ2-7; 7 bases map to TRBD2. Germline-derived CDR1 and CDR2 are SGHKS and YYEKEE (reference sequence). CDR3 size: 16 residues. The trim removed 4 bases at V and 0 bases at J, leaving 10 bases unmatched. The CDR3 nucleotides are TGTGCCAGCAGCGAACCCGGGGGGACGAGCTCCTACGAGCAGTACTTC. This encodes CASSEPGGTSSYEQYF.

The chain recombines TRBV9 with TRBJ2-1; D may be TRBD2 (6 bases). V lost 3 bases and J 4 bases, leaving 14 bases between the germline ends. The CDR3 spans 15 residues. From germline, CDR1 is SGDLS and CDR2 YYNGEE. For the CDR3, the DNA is TGTGCCAGCAGCGCCGGGACTCCACAGTACAATGAGCAGTTCTTC. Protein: CASSAGTPQYNEQFF.

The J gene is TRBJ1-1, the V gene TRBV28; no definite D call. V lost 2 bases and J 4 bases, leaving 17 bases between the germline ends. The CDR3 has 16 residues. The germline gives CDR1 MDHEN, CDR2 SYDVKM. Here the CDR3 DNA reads TGTGCCAGCAGTTTACGGGGAACGGTTAGATTCACTGAAGCTTTCTTT. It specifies CASSLRGTVRFTEAFF.

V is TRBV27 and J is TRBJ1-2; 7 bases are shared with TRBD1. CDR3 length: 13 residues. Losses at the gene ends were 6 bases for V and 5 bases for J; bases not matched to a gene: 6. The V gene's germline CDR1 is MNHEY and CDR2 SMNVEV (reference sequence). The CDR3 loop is CASRGTETYGYTF. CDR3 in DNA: TGTGCCAGCAGGGGGACAGAAACTTATGGCTACACCTTC.

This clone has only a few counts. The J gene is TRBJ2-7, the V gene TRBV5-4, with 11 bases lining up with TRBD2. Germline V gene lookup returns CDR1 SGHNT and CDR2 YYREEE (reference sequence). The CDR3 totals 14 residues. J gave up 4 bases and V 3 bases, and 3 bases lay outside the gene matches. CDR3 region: CASSSGLAAYEQYF. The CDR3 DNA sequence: TGTGCCAGCAGCTCGGGACTAGCGGCGTACGAGCAGTACTTC.

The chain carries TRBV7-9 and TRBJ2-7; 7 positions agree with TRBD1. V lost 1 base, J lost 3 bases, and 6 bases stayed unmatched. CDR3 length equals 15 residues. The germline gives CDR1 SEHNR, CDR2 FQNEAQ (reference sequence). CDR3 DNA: TGTGCCAGCAGCTTAGGCCCCGGGACAGACTACGAGCAGTACTTC. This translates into CASSLGPGTDYEQYF.

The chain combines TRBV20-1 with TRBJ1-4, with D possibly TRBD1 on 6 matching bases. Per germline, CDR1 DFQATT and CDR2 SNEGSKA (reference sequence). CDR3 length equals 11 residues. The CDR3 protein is CSVGQNEKLFF. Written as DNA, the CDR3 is TGCAGCGTCGGACAGAATGAAAAACTGTTTTTT.

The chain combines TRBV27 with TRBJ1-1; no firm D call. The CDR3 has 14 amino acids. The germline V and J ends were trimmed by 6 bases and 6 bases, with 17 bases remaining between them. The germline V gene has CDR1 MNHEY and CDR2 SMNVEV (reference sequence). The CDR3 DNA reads TGTGCCAGCAGCCACGGGTCGGGGTACGCTGAAGCTTTCTTT. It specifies CASSHGSGYAEAFF.

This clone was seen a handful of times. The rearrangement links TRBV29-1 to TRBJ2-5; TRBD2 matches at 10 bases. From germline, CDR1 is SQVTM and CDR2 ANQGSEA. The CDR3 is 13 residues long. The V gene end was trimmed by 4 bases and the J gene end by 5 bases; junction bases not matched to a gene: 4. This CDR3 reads CSVVLAGRETQYF. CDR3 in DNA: TGCAGCGTTGTACTAGCGGGGCGGGAGACCCAGTACTTC.

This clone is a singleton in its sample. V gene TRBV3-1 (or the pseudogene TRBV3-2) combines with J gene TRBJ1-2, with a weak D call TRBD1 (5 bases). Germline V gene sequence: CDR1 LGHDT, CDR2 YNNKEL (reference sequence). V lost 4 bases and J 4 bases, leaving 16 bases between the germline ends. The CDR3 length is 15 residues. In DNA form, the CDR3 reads TGTGCCAGCAGCCCGCGTGGGGCTTGGGGCTATGGCTACACCTTC. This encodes CASSPRGAWGYGYTF.